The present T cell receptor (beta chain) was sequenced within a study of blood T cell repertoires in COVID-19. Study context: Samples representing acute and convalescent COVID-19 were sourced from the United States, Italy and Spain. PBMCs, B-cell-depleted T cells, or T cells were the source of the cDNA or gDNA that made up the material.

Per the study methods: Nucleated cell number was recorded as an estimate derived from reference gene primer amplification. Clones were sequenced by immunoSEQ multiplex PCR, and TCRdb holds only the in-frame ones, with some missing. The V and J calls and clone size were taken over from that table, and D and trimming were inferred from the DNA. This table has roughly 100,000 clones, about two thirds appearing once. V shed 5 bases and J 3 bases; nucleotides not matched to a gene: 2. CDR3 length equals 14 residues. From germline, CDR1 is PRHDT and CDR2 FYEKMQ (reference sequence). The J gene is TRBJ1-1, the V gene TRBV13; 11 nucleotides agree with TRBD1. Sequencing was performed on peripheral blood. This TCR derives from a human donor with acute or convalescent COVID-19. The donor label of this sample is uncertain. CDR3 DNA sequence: TGTGCCAGCAGCCCGGGACAGGGGGACACTGAAGCTTTCTTT. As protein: CASSPGQGDTEAFF.